One sample yielded the 5 T cell receptor beta chains listed below, sequenced in a study of human T cells and chemical hapten exposure. Indicated time point: pre-sensitization, week 0. Treatment denoted: therapeutic diphenylcyclopropenone sensitization with weekly scalp DPC. Each CDR3 protein gets one entry after TCRdb re-called the RACE reads with MiXCR. In the table there are tens of thousands of distinct CDR3 sequences, about a tenth of which are singletons. The sequencing here drew on whole blood, taken in connection with sensitization to the hapten diphenylcyclopropenone (DPC). These receptors all stem from a woman between 40 and 55 years old with alopecia areata. Some clones in this sample may be carry-over from other donors' samples.

This clonotype was counted many times. CDR3: CSAISGGGYEQYF. Written as DNA, the CDR3 is TGCAGTGCCATTAGCGGGGGGGGCTACGAGCAGTACTTC. The genes are TRBV20-1 and TRBJ2-7, with TRBD2 identical over 11 bases. The J segment lost 3 bases and the V segment lost 6 bases, leaving 4 bases of the junction unmatched. There are 13 residues in the CDR3. Germline CDR1 DFQATT, CDR2 SNEGSKA (reference sequence).

This clonotype was counted between two and nine times. The genes are TRBV24-1 and TRBJ2-2; D is unclear. The length of the CDR3 is 15 residues. The germline V and J ends were trimmed by 6 bases and 0 bases, with 10 bases remaining between them. In germline, CDR1 is KGHDR, CDR2 SFDVKD. The CDR3 region is CATSNPPANTGELFF. The CDR3 DNA reads TGTGCCACCAGTAATCCCCCAGCGAACACCGGGGAGCTGTTTTTT.

The chain recombines TRBV3-1 with TRBJ1-2, with 8 bases fitting TRBD1. After removal of 0 bases from V and 7 bases from J, the junction contained 4 bases not matched to a gene. This CDR3 is 14 amino acids long. Germline loops: CDR1 LGHDT, CDR2 YNNKEL (reference sequence). This CDR3 is CASSQDGTGRGYTF. The CDR3 coding sequence is TGTGCCAGCAGCCAAGATGGGACAGGCCGTGGCTACACCTTC.

Only one count was recorded for this clonotype. This may arise from a read error, as a much more abundant clone is one base away. The chain uses TRBV6-2 or TRBV6-3 and TRBJ1-1; D possibly corresponds to TRBD1 (6 bases). Trimming took 10 bases from V and 4 from J, leaving 13 bases between them. This CDR3 has 12 amino acids. Germline V lookup: CDR1 MNHEY, CDR2 SVGEGT. CDR3 amino acids: CATRTESTEAFF. The CDR3 DNA is TGTGCCACCAGGACAGAGAGCACTGAAGCTTTCTTT.

The chain links TRBV5-4 to TRBJ2-5, with D possibly called TRBD1 or TRBD2 (5 bases each). CDR3 size: 13 residues. V lost 2 bases to trimming and J lost 5 bases, with 10 bases between them. From germline, CDR1 is SGHNT and CDR2 YYREEE (reference sequence). CDR3 protein: CASSFGGWETQYF. The CDR3 DNA is TGTGCCAGCAGCTTTGGGGGTTGGGAGACCCAGTACTTC.